This T cell receptor beta chain was recovered during a study of blood T cell repertoires in COVID-19. Using immunoSEQ multiplex PCR, the repertoire was profiled, and TCRdb retains in-frame clones only, with some absent. The sample lists approximately 69,000 clones; 82% were seen once. Sequencing was done on a sample of peripheral blood. The sequence came from a woman of 80 years or more with acute or convalescent COVID-19.

The CDR3 DNA is TGTGCCAGCTCACCACCAACTAGGAGTTGGCAAGAGACCCAGTACTTC. The encoded protein is CASSPPTRSWQETQYF. The chain couples TRBV18 to TRBJ2-5; weak D call: TRBD2 (5 bases). The ends were cut back, 0 bases at V and 2 bases at J, with 13 bases in the middle. This CDR3 is 16 amino acids long. CDR1 and CDR2 (germline): KGHSH, LQKENI.